The entry below gives a single T cell receptor beta chain sequence along with its context. Only in-frame clones appear in the TCRdb table, and some are missing; sequencing was by immunoSEQ multiplex PCR. Of 210,000 or so clones in the sample, 70% to 90% are singletons; the top ten hold 5.1%. Seattle cases were enrolled at active infection and followed longitudinally. The source of the sample is a study of blood T cell repertoires in COVID-19. Study information: In each case, the material was cDNA or gDNA derived from T cells, B-cell-depleted T cells, or PBMCs.

The CDR3 spans 14 residues. From germline, CDR1 is LNHDA and CDR2 SQIVND (reference sequence). The V and J ends lost 4 bases and 7 bases, in that order; junction bases with no gene match: 4. The sequencing input was peripheral blood. The chain has TRBV19 and TRBJ1-6; 7 bases map to TRBD1. This clonotype was sampled from a man between 45 and 60 years old with COVID-19, enrolled during active disease. The CDR3, as DNA: TGTGCCAGTAGTAAAGCAGGGGGGAATTCACCCCTCCACTTT. It specifies CASSKAGGNSPLHF. The variable domain in full, with the rest retrieved from reference TRBV19 and TRBJ1-6, is DGGITQSPKYLFRKEGQNVTLSCEQNLNHDAMYWYRQDPGQGLRLIYYSQIVNDFQKGDIAEGYSVSREKKESFPLTVTSAQKNPTAFYLCASSKAGGNSPLHFGNGTRLTVT.